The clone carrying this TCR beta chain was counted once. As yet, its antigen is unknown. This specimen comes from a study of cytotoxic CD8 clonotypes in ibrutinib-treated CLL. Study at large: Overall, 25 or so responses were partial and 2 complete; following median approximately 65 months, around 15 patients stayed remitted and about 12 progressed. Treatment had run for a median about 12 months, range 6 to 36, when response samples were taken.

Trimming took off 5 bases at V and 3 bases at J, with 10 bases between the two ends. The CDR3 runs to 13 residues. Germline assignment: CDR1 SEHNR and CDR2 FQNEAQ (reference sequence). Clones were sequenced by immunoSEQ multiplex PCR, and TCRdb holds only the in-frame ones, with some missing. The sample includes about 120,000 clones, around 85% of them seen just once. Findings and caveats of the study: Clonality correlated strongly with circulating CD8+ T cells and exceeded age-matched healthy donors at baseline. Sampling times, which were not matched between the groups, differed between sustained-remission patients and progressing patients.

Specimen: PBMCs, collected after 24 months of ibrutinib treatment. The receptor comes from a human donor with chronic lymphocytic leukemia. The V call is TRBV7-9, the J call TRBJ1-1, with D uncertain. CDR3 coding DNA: TGTGCCAGCAGCCTTGAAGCCGACACTGAAGCTTTCTTT. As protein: CASSLEADTEAFF.